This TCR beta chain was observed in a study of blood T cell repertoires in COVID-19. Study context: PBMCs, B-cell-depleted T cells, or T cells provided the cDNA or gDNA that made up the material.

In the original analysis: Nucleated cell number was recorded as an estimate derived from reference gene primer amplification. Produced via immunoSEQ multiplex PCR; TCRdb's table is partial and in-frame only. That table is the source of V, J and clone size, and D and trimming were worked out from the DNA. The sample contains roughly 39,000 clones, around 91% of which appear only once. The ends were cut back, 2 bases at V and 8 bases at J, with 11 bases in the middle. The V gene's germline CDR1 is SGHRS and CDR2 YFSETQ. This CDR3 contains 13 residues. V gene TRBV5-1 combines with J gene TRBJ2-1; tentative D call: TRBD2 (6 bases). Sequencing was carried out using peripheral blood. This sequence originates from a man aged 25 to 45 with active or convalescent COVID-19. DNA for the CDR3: TGCGCCAGCAGCTTTAGACTAGTCGATGAGCAGTTCTTC. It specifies CASSFRLVDEQFF.